This passage covers 24 T cell receptor beta chains from one sample sequenced in a study of T cell responses to AZD1222 COVID-19 vaccine. Some clones are missing from TCRdb's copy, which holds only in-frame ones; the method was immunoSEQ multiplex PCR. The profile covers around 160,000 clones, with around 90% appearing a single time and over 3% taken by the ten largest. The input for sequencing was peripheral blood, taken 28 days after the second AZD1222 dose. The receptors come from an adult who received the AZD1222 COVID-19 vaccine.

To note about this clone: This CDR3 is also generated by other DNA sequences in the sample. The CDR3 DNA is TGTGCCAGCAGCCTCGGGGGAATGAACACTGAAGCTTTCTTT. Translated, it gives CASSLGGMNTEAFF. The chain couples TRBV7-8 to TRBJ1-1; weak D call: TRBD1 (5 bases). From germline, CDR1 is SGHVS and CDR2 FQNEAQ. The CDR3 has 14 amino acids. Trimming took 5 bases from V and 0 from J, leaving 10 bases between them.

For the CDR3, the DNA is TGCGCCAGCAGCCAAGAAGATGGCGGAATTCACACAGATACGCAGTATTTT. Translated, it gives CASSQEDGGIHTDTQYF. The chain uses TRBV4-3 and TRBJ2-3; the D is unclear. Trimming took 0 bases from V and 2 from J, leaving 15 bases between them. The CDR3 extends over 17 amino acids. Per the germline V gene, CDR1 is LGHNA and CDR2 is YSLEER.

The chain uses TRBV5-5 and TRBJ1-2; 7 nucleotides align to TRBD1. The CDR3 covers 12 residues. In germline, CDR1 is SGHKS, CDR2 YYEKEE (reference sequence). DNA for the CDR3: TGTGTAACCGGGACAGACATCTATGGCTACACCTTC. It yields the protein CVTGTDIYGYTF.

This clone was observed a few times. This rearrangement joins TRBV30 to TRBJ1-3; possibly TRBD1 for D (5 bases). V was shortened by 5 bases and J by 4 bases, with 15 bases between the two germline ends. CDR1 and CDR2 from the germline V gene are GTSNPN and SVGIG (reference sequence). The length of the CDR3 is 14 residues. DNA of the CDR3: TGTGCCTGGGGCCGGGACTTCGCCGGAAACACCATATATTTT. Amino acid sequence: CAWGRDFAGNTIYF. The full variable domain, in which reference TRBV30 and TRBJ1-3 provide the parts outside the CDR3, is SQTIHQWPATLVQPVGSPLSLECTVEGTSNPNLYWYRQAAGRGLQLLFYSVGIGQISSEVPQNLSASRPQDRQFILSSKKLLLSDSGFYLCAWGRDFAGNTIYFGEGSWLTVV.

The chain is built from TRBV7-2 and TRBJ2-1; tentative D call: TRBD2 (5 bases). Looked up from germline, CDR1 is SGHTA and CDR2 is FQGNSA. The CDR3 consists of 14 residues. The ends were cut back, 5 bases at V and 8 bases at J, with 16 bases in the middle. CDR3 region: CASSLYGSADEQFF. DNA for the CDR3: TGTGCCAGCAGCCTTTATGGTAGCGCGGATGAGCAGTTCTTC.

This chain uses TRBV9 with TRBJ2-7; maybe TRBD2 (6 bases). The V end was cut by 3 bases, the J end by 3 bases, with 13 bases between. CDR1 SGDLS and CDR2 YYNGEE come from the germline V gene. The CDR3 covers 14 residues. The CDR3 bases are TGTGCCAGCAGCGCTGGGAGCGGGCTCTACGAGCAGTACTTC. Translation gives CASSAGSGLYEQYF.

This chain uses TRBV3-1 (or the pseudogene TRBV3-2) with TRBJ2-3; 12 bases align to TRBD2. From germline, CDR1 is LGHDT and CDR2 YNNKEL (reference sequence). This CDR3 region has 22 residues. The ends lost 0 bases at V and 1 base at J; junction bases unmatched: 17. CDR3 sequence (DNA): TGTGCCAGCAGCCAAGATTTGGGGCAGGGCCTCGGGACTAGCGGGCGCACAGATACGCAGTATTTT. Translated: CASSQDLGQGLGTSGRTDTQYF.

The DNA of the CDR3 is TGTGCCAGTAGTACAAAGACGAACACTGAAGCTTTCTTT. Its translation: CASSTKTNTEAFF. The chain uses TRBV19 and TRBJ1-1; D call uncertain. The germline CDR1 and CDR2 sequences are LNHDA and SQIVND (reference sequence). V lost 4 bases and J 1 base, leaving 7 bases between the germline ends. The CDR3 contains 13 residues.

The gene calls are TRBV5-8 and TRBJ2-7, with D perhaps TRBD2 (5 bases). Germline V gives CDR1 SGHTS, CDR2 YDEGEE. Deletions cut 2 bases from V and 2 bases from J, with 14 bases between. This CDR3 has 15 amino acids. The CDR3: CASSFGPTRTYEQYF. The CDR3, as DNA: TGTGCCAGCAGCTTCGGCCCAACTAGAACCTACGAGCAGTACTTC. Together with reference TRBV5-8 and TRBJ2-7, the CDR3 gives the full variable domain: EAGVTQSPTHLIKTRGQQATLRCSPISGHTSVYWYQQALGLGLQFLLWYDEGEERNRGNFPPRFSGRQFPNYSSELNVNALELEDSALYLCASSFGPTRTYEQYFGPGTRLTVT.

The rearrangement links TRBV11-3 to TRBJ2-7; 9 nucleotides line up with TRBD1. The CDR3 extends over 15 amino acids. Germline V gives CDR1 SGHNT, CDR2 YENEEA. V trimming: 5 bases; J trimming: 3 bases; junction bases outside the gene matches: 8. CDR3 protein: CASSARTGDYYEQYF. Written as DNA, the CDR3 is TGTGCCAGCAGCGCCCGGACAGGGGATTACTACGAGCAGTACTTC.

The genes are TRBV5-1 and TRBJ1-2; D is unclear. Germline assignment: CDR1 SGHRS and CDR2 YFSETQ. The CDR3 extends over 14 amino acids. Trimming removed 2 bases from V and 0 bases from J, with 8 bases in between. CDR3 loop: CASSFEGSNYGYTF. CDR3 DNA: TGCGCCAGCAGCTTCGAGGGTTCTAACTATGGCTACACCTTC.

Written as DNA, the CDR3 is TGTGCCAGCAGCTTTGACAGTTTAAGGGGAAACACTGAAGCTTTCTTT. Translated: CASSFDSLRGNTEAFF. V is TRBV5-5 and J is TRBJ1-1; possibly TRBD1 for D (5 bases). This CDR3 spans 16 amino acids. V lost 2 bases, J lost 2 bases, and 16 bases lay in between. Per the germline V gene, CDR1 is SGHKS and CDR2 is YYEKEE (reference sequence). The full variable domain, with the rest looked up from reference TRBV5-5 and TRBJ1-1, is DAGVTQSPTHLIKTRGQQVTLRCSPISGHKSVSWYQQVLGQGPQFIFQYYEKEERGRGNFPDRFSARQFPNYSSELNVNALLLGDSALYLCASSFDSLRGNTEAFFGQGTRLTVV.

The rearrangement links TRBV4-2 to TRBJ2-1; 14 nucleotides agree with TRBD2. The CDR3 length is 17 residues. Germline-derived CDR1 and CDR2 are LGHNA and YNFKEQ. The V and J ends lost 4 bases and 0 bases, in that order; junction bases with no gene match: 2. CDR3 residues: CASSPGLAGASYNEQFF. The CDR3 nucleotides are TGTGCCAGCAGCCCGGGACTAGCGGGGGCCTCCTACAATGAGCAGTTCTTC.

The chain couples TRBV19 to TRBJ1-2; D ambiguous. V was pared by 0 bases and J by 2 bases, with 7 bases between. The CDR3 has 14 residues. The germline gives CDR1 LNHDA, CDR2 SQIVND (reference sequence). The CDR3 reads CASSIERANYGYTF. The CDR3 DNA follows: TGTGCCAGTAGTATAGAAAGGGCGAACTATGGCTACACCTTC. Together with reference TRBV19 and TRBJ1-2, the CDR3 gives the full variable domain: DGGITQSPKYLFRKEGQNVTLSCEQNLNHDAMYWYRQDPGQGLRLIYYSQIVNDFQKGDIAEGYSVSREKKESFPLTVTSAQKNPTAFYLCASSIERANYGYTFGSGTRLTVV.

This chain joins TRBV23-1 and TRBJ2-5, with unresolved D. TRBV23-1 is an open reading frame, and its role is uncertain. V lost 8 bases and J 3 bases, leaving 13 bases between the germline ends. The CDR3 is 13 amino acids. The CDR3 nucleotides read TGCGCCAGCCCATATCCTGGGGAAGAGACCCAGTACTTC. Translating gives CASPYPGEETQYF.

Regarding this clone: Its ends do not fully match the called genes, so a read error is possible. The chain recombines TRBV10-2 with TRBJ2-7; 9 nucleotides match TRBD2. This CDR3 contains 20 residues. Germline V gene data show CDR1 as WSHSY and CDR2 as SAAADI. The CDR3 DNA reads TGCGCCAGCAGTGAGTTGGGTTCGGTAGCGGGAGTGGGTCTCTCCCACGAGCAGTACTTC. Amino acid sequence: CASSELGSVAGVGLSHEQYF.

The chain couples TRBV5-4 to TRBJ2-7, with 10 bases aligning to TRBD2. CDR3 length: 15 amino acids. The V gene's germline CDR1 is SGHNT and CDR2 YYREEE (reference sequence). V trimming: 3 bases; J trimming: 1 base; junction bases outside the gene matches: 4. In DNA, the CDR3 is TGTGCCAGCAGCTCCAGCGGGGGGGCATCCTACGAGCAGTACTTC. It yields the protein CASSSSGGASYEQYF.

In DNA, the CDR3 is TGTGCCACCAGTGATTTCCGGGCAGTCCATAATTCACCCCTCCACTTT. It is translated as CATSDFRAVHNSPLHF. V is TRBV24-1 and J is TRBJ1-6; D is ambiguous. The CDR3 is made up of 16 amino acids. Trimming removed 1 base at V and 5 bases at J, with 11 bases between. The germline V gene encodes CDR1 KGHDR and CDR2 SFDVKD.

The chain has TRBV19 and TRBJ2-2; 8 bases fit TRBD2. CDR1 LNHDA and CDR2 SQIVND come from the germline V gene (reference sequence). The CDR3 is 15 amino acids. V was clipped by 8 bases and J by 3 bases; unmatched bases: 8. Written as DNA, the CDR3 is TGTGCCAGTGGGGGAGCGGGGGCCTACACCGGGGAGCTGTTTTTT. Protein: CASGGAGAYTGELFF. The entire variable domain, with the rest obtained from reference TRBV19 and TRBJ2-2, is as follows: DGGITQSPKYLFRKEGQNVTLSCEQNLNHDAMYWYRQDPGQGLRLIYYSQIVNDFQKGDIAEGYSVSREKKESFPLTVTSAQKNPTAFYLCASGGAGAYTGELFFGEGSRLTVL.

The CDR3 bases are TGTGCCAGCAGCCTGACAGCCCCTAACTATGGCTACACCTTC. It yields the protein CASSLTAPNYGYTF. The V call is TRBV7-2, the J call TRBJ1-2, with D perhaps TRBD1 (5 bases). Germline V CDR1 and CDR2: SGHTA, FQGNSA. The CDR3 is 14 amino acids. The V and J ends lost 5 bases and 0 bases respectively, with 10 bases between them.

The genes are TRBV24-1 and TRBJ2-1; TRBD1 or TRBD2 may be the D gene (6 bases each). Germline V gene data show CDR1 as KGHDR and CDR2 as SFDVKD. The V and J ends lost 3 bases and 9 bases respectively, with 14 bases between them. The CDR3 has 14 amino acids. The CDR3 region is CATSDPYPGAEQFF. As DNA, the CDR3 is TGTGCCACCAGTGATCCCTACCCGGGGGCTGAGCAGTTCTTC.

Here the CDR3 reads CASSYRGGDGYTF. The CDR3 DNA reads as TGTGCCAGCAGTTACAGGGGGGGGGATGGCTACACCTTC. The chain recombines TRBV6-5 with TRBJ1-2, with D possibly TRBD1 on 6 matching bases. The V end lost 2 bases, the J end lost 6 bases, and 10 bases lay between the germline ends. The CDR3 consists of 13 residues. Germline assignment: CDR1 MNHEY and CDR2 SVGAGI.

This chain connects TRBV6-2 or TRBV6-3 to TRBJ2-1, with TRBD1 matching over 10 bases. This CDR3 region has 17 residues. V was pared by 2 bases and J by 5 bases, with 9 bases of the junction left unmatched. CDR1 MNHEY and CDR2 SVGEGT come from the germline V gene. CDR3 coding DNA: TGTGCCAGCAGTTACCGCGATGACAGGGGGCGTAACAATGAGCAGTTCTTC. This translates into CASSYRDDRGRNNEQFF.

V usage is TRBV10-1 and J usage is TRBJ1-2, with TRBD1 matching 7 bases. The CDR3 covers 13 residues. Germline CDR1 WNHNN, CDR2 SYGVQD (reference sequence). V lost 7 bases and J lost 3; bases outside the gene matches: 5. CDR3 protein: CASTKGQYYGYTF. For the CDR3, the DNA is TGCGCCAGCACAAAGGGACAGTACTATGGCTACACCTTC.